This is a list of T cell receptor beta chains from one sample in a study of glioma-infiltrating T cells after dendritic cell vaccination. Generated by immunoSEQ multiplex PCR, the TCRdb table keeps only in-frame clones and is missing some. The sample shows 90,000 to 100,000 clones, around three quarters of them seen only once. The sample consisted of blood, taken before dendritic cell vaccination. All receptors come from a human donor with glioblastoma. CDR3s include the opening cysteine and the closing phenylalanine or tryptophan. Each record gives: CDR3 protein, CDR3 DNA, D gene, J gene, CDR3 length, clone size, V gene. D genes are given only for firm matches. Only part of the rows carry a size: once, few, many, or a class if the clone is expanded.

CDR3 protein: CASSYSTGGQPQHF
CDR3 DNA: TGTGCCAGCAGTTACTCGACAGGGGGGCAGCCCCAGCATTTT
D gene: TRBD1
J gene: TRBJ1-5
CDR3 length: 14
clone size: few
V gene: TRBV6-6

CDR3 protein: CASSLDRGGTDTQYF
CDR3 DNA: TGCGCCAGCAGCTTGGACAGGGGGGGCACAGATACGCAGTATTTT
D gene: TRBD1
J gene: TRBJ2-3
CDR3 length: 15
clone size: once
V gene: TRBV5-1

CDR3 protein: CASSRAGGWTGELFF
CDR3 DNA: TGTGCCAGTAGTAGGGCAGGGGGCTGGACCGGGGAGCTGTTTTTT
D gene: TRBD1
J gene: TRBJ2-2
CDR3 length: 15
clone size: .
V gene: TRBV19

CDR3 protein: CASSPSGTGNYGYTF
CDR3 DNA: TGTGCCAGCAGCCCCTCCGGGACAGGAAACTATGGCTACACCTTC
D gene: TRBD1
J gene: TRBJ1-2
CDR3 length: 15
clone size: .
V gene: TRBV7-9

CDR3 protein: CASSLVASGRRAPYEQYF
CDR3 DNA: TGCGCCAGCAGCTTGGTCGCTAGCGGGAGACGGGCACCCTACGAGCAGTACTTC
D gene: TRBD2
J gene: TRBJ2-7
CDR3 length: 18
clone size: .
V gene: TRBV5-1

CDR3 protein: CASSRWAGTEYGYTF
CDR3 DNA: TGTGCCAGCAGTCGCTGGGCGGGTACAGAATATGGCTACACCTTC
D gene: .
J gene: TRBJ1-2
CDR3 length: 15
clone size: .
V gene: TRBV6-5

CDR3 protein: CASSGWGVRTEAFF
CDR3 DNA: TGTGCCAGCAGTGGATGGGGGGTGCGGACTGAAGCTTTCTTT
D gene: .
J gene: TRBJ1-1
CDR3 length: 14
clone size: .
V gene: TRBV6-5

CDR3 protein: CASSQVGLAEYNEQFF
CDR3 DNA: TGCGCCAGCAGCCAAGTGGGACTAGCGGAATACAATGAGCAGTTCTTC
D gene: TRBD2
J gene: TRBJ2-1
CDR3 length: 16
clone size: once
V gene: TRBV4-1

CDR3 protein: CGLAGDYNEQFF
CDR3 DNA: TGTGGACTAGCGGGGGACTACAATGAGCAGTTCTTC
D gene: TRBD2
J gene: TRBJ2-1
CDR3 length: 12
clone size: .
V gene: TRBV30

CDR3 protein: CASSLTGDYGYTF
CDR3 DNA: TGCGCCAGCAGCCTAACAGGGGACTATGGCTACACCTTC
D gene: TRBD1
J gene: TRBJ1-2
CDR3 length: 13
clone size: .
V gene: TRBV5-1

CDR3 protein: CASSPGQGEGYTF
CDR3 DNA: TGCGCCAGCAGCCCGGGACAGGGAGAGGGCTACACCTTC
D gene: TRBD1
J gene: TRBJ1-2
CDR3 length: 13
clone size: .
V gene: TRBV5-1

CDR3 protein: CASSYLILAGNTGELFF
CDR3 DNA: TGCGCCAGCAGCTACCTGATACTAGCGGGAAACACCGGGGAGCTGTTTTTT
D gene: TRBD2
J gene: TRBJ2-2
CDR3 length: 17
clone size: .
V gene: TRBV5-1

CDR3 protein: CASSPRQVDIYEQYF
CDR3 DNA: TGTGCCAGCAGCCCACGACAGGTCGACATCTACGAGCAGTACTTC
D gene: .
J gene: TRBJ2-7
CDR3 length: 15
clone size: .
V gene: TRBV7-8

CDR3 protein: CSAGEAAGETQYF
CDR3 DNA: TGCAGCGCCGGAGAGGCAGCCGGAGAGACCCAGTACTTC
D gene: .
J gene: TRBJ2-5
CDR3 length: 13
clone size: once
V gene: TRBV29-1

CDR3 protein: CASSLALRTGTYEQYF
CDR3 DNA: TGCGCCAGCAGCTTGGCCCTTAGGACAGGAACCTACGAGCAGTACTTC
D gene: TRBD1
J gene: TRBJ2-7
CDR3 length: 16
clone size: .
V gene: TRBV5-1

CDR3 protein: CASRSGQQLQKLFF
CDR3 DNA: TGTGCCAGCAGATCGGGACAGCAACTTCAAAAACTGTTTTTT
D gene: TRBD1
J gene: TRBJ1-4
CDR3 length: 14
clone size: few
V gene: TRBV2

CDR3 protein: CASSTRTVMNTEAFF
CDR3 DNA: TGTGCCAGCAGTACCAGGACAGTAATGAACACTGAAGCTTTCTTT
D gene: .
J gene: TRBJ1-1
CDR3 length: 15
clone size: few
V gene: TRBV7-2

CDR3 protein: CASSRVGTGSSNTEAFF
CDR3 DNA: TGCGCCAGCAGCCGGGTAGGGACAGGTTCTTCTAACACTGAAGCTTTCTTT
D gene: TRBD1
J gene: TRBJ1-1
CDR3 length: 17
clone size: .
V gene: TRBV5-1

CDR3 protein: CASSWGGSGVLNEQFF
CDR3 DNA: TGTGCCAGCAGCTGGGGAGGGTCTGGGGTTTTGAATGAGCAGTTCTTC
D gene: TRBD2
J gene: TRBJ2-1
CDR3 length: 16
clone size: once
V gene: TRBV11-1

CDR3 protein: CASRPDRGTIHEKLFF
CDR3 DNA: TGTGCCAGCAGACCGGACAGGGGCACCATCCATGAAAAACTGTTTTTT
D gene: TRBD1
J gene: TRBJ1-4
CDR3 length: 16
clone size: .
V gene: TRBV11-1

CDR3 protein: CASRGHYTGELFF
CDR3 DNA: TGTGCCAGCCGGGGACACTACACCGGGGAGCTGTTTTTT
D gene: .
J gene: TRBJ2-2
CDR3 length: 13
clone size: .
V gene: TRBV2

CDR3 protein: CASSVTRDYPNTGELFF
CDR3 DNA: TGTGCCAGCAGCGTTACCCGGGATTACCCGAACACCGGGGAGCTGTTTTTT
D gene: .
J gene: TRBJ2-2
CDR3 length: 17
clone size: .
V gene: TRBV9

CDR3 protein: CASANSGTEAFF
CDR3 DNA: TGTGCCAGCGCTAACAGCGGCACTGAAGCTTTCTTT
D gene: .
J gene: TRBJ1-1
CDR3 length: 12
clone size: few
V gene: TRBV18

CDR3 protein: CASSQWTGLNTGELFF
CDR3 DNA: TGTGCCAGCAGCCAGTGGACAGGACTAAACACCGGGGAGCTGTTTTTT
D gene: .
J gene: TRBJ2-2
CDR3 length: 16
clone size: .
V gene: TRBV4-2

CDR3 protein: CASSRGLGEKLFF
CDR3 DNA: TGTGCCAGCTCACGAGGGTTAGGCGAAAAACTGTTTTTT
D gene: .
J gene: TRBJ1-4
CDR3 length: 13
clone size: .
V gene: TRBV18

CDR3 protein: CASSLGGSYPDTQYF
CDR3 DNA: TGTGCCAGCAGCTTAGGTGGTAGTTACCCAGATACGCAGTATTTT
D gene: .
J gene: TRBJ2-3
CDR3 length: 15
clone size: .
V gene: TRBV7-2

CDR3 protein: CASSLQGNQETQYF
CDR3 DNA: TGCGCCAGCAGCCTCCAGGGAAACCAAGAGACCCAGTACTTC
D gene: .
J gene: TRBJ2-5
CDR3 length: 14
clone size: .
V gene: TRBV5-1

CDR3 protein: CASGPVSRIFYEQYF
CDR3 DNA: TGTGCTAGTGGGCCCGTAAGCCGTATCTTCTACGAGCAGTACTTC
D gene: .
J gene: TRBJ2-7
CDR3 length: 15
clone size: few
V gene: TRBV12-5

CDR3 protein: CASSQTGTGITMTQFF
CDR3 DNA: TGTGCCAGCAGTCAAACCGGGACAGGGATTACAATGACGCAGTTCTTC
D gene: TRBD1
J gene: TRBJ2-1
CDR3 length: 16
clone size: .
V gene: TRBV28

CDR3 protein: CAISEGPSGGELFF
CDR3 DNA: TGTGCCATCAGTGAGGGGCCTAGCGGGGGGGAGCTGTTTTTT
D gene: TRBD2
J gene: TRBJ2-2
CDR3 length: 14
clone size: .
V gene: TRBV10-3

CDR3 protein: CASRSGSGTNYNEQFF
CDR3 DNA: TGTGCCAGCCGGAGTGGTAGCGGGACTAATTACAATGAGCAGTTCTTC
D gene: TRBD2
J gene: TRBJ2-1
CDR3 length: 16
clone size: .
V gene: TRBV27

CDR3 protein: CASSLSGTGSHGYTF
CDR3 DNA: TGTGCCAGCAGCTTAAGTGGGACAGGGTCCCATGGCTACACCTTC
D gene: TRBD1
J gene: TRBJ1-2
CDR3 length: 15
clone size: .
V gene: TRBV7-3

CDR3 protein: CASSRGQGDTEAFF
CDR3 DNA: TGTGCCAGCAGCCGTGGACAGGGGGACACTGAAGCTTTCTTT
D gene: TRBD1
J gene: TRBJ1-1
CDR3 length: 14
clone size: .
V gene: TRBV4-2

CDR3 protein: CASSPRATTYEQYF
CDR3 DNA: TGTGCCAGCAGTCCCAGGGCGACAACCTACGAGCAGTACTTC
D gene: .
J gene: TRBJ2-7
CDR3 length: 14
clone size: .
V gene: TRBV6-5

CDR3 protein: CASSLQGSGANVLTF
CDR3 DNA: TGTGCCAGCAGTTTACAGGGCTCTGGGGCCAACGTCCTGACTTTC
D gene: .
J gene: TRBJ2-6
CDR3 length: 15
clone size: .
V gene: TRBV27

CDR3 protein: CASSQDSAGAYNEQFF
CDR3 DNA: TGTGCCAGCAGCCAAGATTCCGCGGGAGCGTACAATGAGCAGTTCTTC
D gene: TRBD2
J gene: TRBJ2-1
CDR3 length: 16
clone size: .
V gene: TRBV4-2

CDR3 protein: CASSEASVAGVTPLHF
CDR3 DNA: TGTGCCAGCAGTGAAGCGAGTGTGGCGGGGGTTACACCCCTCCACTTT
D gene: .
J gene: TRBJ1-6
CDR3 length: 16
clone size: .
V gene: TRBV2

CDR3 protein: CASGLGQGAHQDTQYF
CDR3 DNA: TGTGCTAGTGGTTTGGGACAGGGGGCGCATCAAGATACGCAGTATTTT
D gene: TRBD1
J gene: TRBJ2-3
CDR3 length: 16
clone size: .
V gene: TRBV12-5

CDR3 protein: CASSPPNKDRGNEQFF
CDR3 DNA: TGTGCCAGCTCACCACCAAATAAAGACAGGGGGAATGAGCAGTTCTTC
D gene: TRBD1
J gene: TRBJ2-1
CDR3 length: 16
clone size: .
V gene: TRBV18

CDR3 protein: CASSLTSMETQYF
CDR3 DNA: TGTGCCAGCAGTCTGACTAGCATGGAGACCCAGTACTTC
D gene: TRBD2
J gene: TRBJ2-5
CDR3 length: 13
clone size: once
V gene: TRBV2

CDR3 protein: CASSLQTGGEADTQYF
CDR3 DNA: TGCGCCAGCAGCTTGCAGACAGGTGGAGAGGCAGATACGCAGTATTTT
D gene: .
J gene: TRBJ2-3
CDR3 length: 16
clone size: .
V gene: TRBV5-1

CDR3 protein: CASSGGQGVIQPQHF
CDR3 DNA: TGTGCCAGCAGTGGAGGACAGGGGGTGATTCAGCCCCAGCATTTT
D gene: TRBD1
J gene: TRBJ1-5
CDR3 length: 15
clone size: .
V gene: TRBV2

CDR3 protein: CSVPTGPYEQYF
CDR3 DNA: TGCAGCGTTCCGACAGGGCCCTACGAGCAGTACTTC
D gene: TRBD1
J gene: TRBJ2-7
CDR3 length: 12
clone size: .
V gene: TRBV29-1

CDR3 protein: CAIRPGHSDTQYF
CDR3 DNA: TGTGCCATCAGGCCGGGACACTCAGATACGCAGTATTTT
D gene: .
J gene: TRBJ2-3
CDR3 length: 13
clone size: .
V gene: TRBV10-3

CDR3 protein: CASSYPGSYNEQFF
CDR3 DNA: TGTGCCAGCAGCTACCCGGGTTCCTACAATGAGCAGTTCTTC
D gene: .
J gene: TRBJ2-1
CDR3 length: 14
clone size: .
V gene: TRBV5-4

CDR3 protein: CASSRGQGNSPLHF
CDR3 DNA: TGTGCCAGCAGCCGGGGACAGGGAAATTCACCCCTCCACTTT
D gene: TRBD1
J gene: TRBJ1-6
CDR3 length: 14
clone size: .
V gene: TRBV5-6

CDR3 protein: CASKSGAYGYTF
CDR3 DNA: TGTGCCAGCAAATCAGGGGCCTATGGCTACACCTTC
D gene: .
J gene: TRBJ1-2
CDR3 length: 12
clone size: .
V gene: TRBV2

CDR3 protein: CASREQGYPEKLFF
CDR3 DNA: TGTGCCAGCAGGGAACAGGGATACCCTGAAAAACTGTTTTTT
D gene: .
J gene: TRBJ1-4
CDR3 length: 14
clone size: .
V gene: TRBV7-9

CDR3 protein: CASSASGQLLGYTF
CDR3 DNA: TGTGCCAGCAGTGCATCGGGACAGCTTTTGGGCTACACCTTC
D gene: TRBD1
J gene: TRBJ1-2
CDR3 length: 14
clone size: few
V gene: TRBV6-5